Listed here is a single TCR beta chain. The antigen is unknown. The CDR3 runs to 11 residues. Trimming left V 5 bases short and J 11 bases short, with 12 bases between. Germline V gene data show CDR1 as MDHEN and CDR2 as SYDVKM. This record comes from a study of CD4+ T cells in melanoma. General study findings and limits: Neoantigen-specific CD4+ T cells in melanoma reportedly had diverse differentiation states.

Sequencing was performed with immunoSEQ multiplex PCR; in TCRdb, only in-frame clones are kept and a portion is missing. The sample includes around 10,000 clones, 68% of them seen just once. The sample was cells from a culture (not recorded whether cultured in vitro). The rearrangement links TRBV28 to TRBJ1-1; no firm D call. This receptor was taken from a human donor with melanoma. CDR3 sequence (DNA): TGTGCCAGCAGTGCAGGCTTCGGGGCTTTCTTT. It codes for CASSAGFGAFF.